The 3 T cell receptor beta chains below were found in one sample sequenced in a study of metastatic and nonmetastatic thyroid tumors. Until they underwent thyroid surgery, no patient had received any treatment. TCRdb reanalyzed the PCR reads with MiXCR. The repertoire includes about 59,000 clones, 15% to 20% of them detected once, and around 9% sits in the top ten. The material sequenced was blood. These receptors originate from a male donor with papillary thyroid cancer or a benign thyroid nodule (not recorded which). Some clones in this sample may be carry-over from other donors' samples.

This clone was counted many times. The same CDR3 arises from other DNA sequences in this sample as well. The chain joins TRBV10-3 to TRBJ1-2; a weak D match, TRBD1 (5 bases). V lost 10 bases, J lost 8 bases, and 14 bases lay in between. The germline V gene has CDR1 ENHRY and CDR2 SYGVKD. CDR3 length: 11 residues. The CDR3 loop is CATGGSLGYTF. CDR3 bases: TGTGCCACCGGGGGGAGTTTAGGCTACACCTTC.

This chain joins TRBV9 and TRBJ1-4; D remains unclear. CDR1 and CDR2 (germline): SGDLS, YYNGEE. The V end lost 3 bases, the J end lost 8 bases, and 14 bases lay between the germline ends. The CDR3 length is 14 residues. The CDR3 DNA is TGTGCCAGCAGCGCTTCCGGGAGAGGGGAAAAACTGTTTTTT. Its translation: CASSASGRGEKLFF.

Remarks on this clone: This could be a read error, since a much larger clone is one nucleotide away. The gene calls are TRBV3-1 and TRBJ2-5; TRBD2 aligns across 11 bases. Germline trimming cut 9 bases from V and 8 bases from J; bases unmatched to any gene: 11. This CDR3 region has 14 residues. The germline V gene encodes CDR1 LGHDT and CDR2 YNNKEL (reference sequence). This CDR3 is CASSLAGGTDTQYF. In DNA form, the CDR3 reads TGTGCCAGTTCCCTAGCGGGGGGAACTGATACCCAGTACTTC.